This TCR beta chain was captured by sequencing in a study of blood T cell repertoires in COVID-19. Turning to the study itself: The United States, Italy and Spain supplied acute and convalescent COVID-19 samples. T cells, B-cell-depleted T cells, or PBMCs supplied cDNA or gDNA.

The V gene end was trimmed by 4 bases and the J gene end by 4 bases; junction bases not matched to a gene: 3. Germline values: CDR1 MNHEY, CDR2 SVGEGT. This CDR3 is 14 amino acids long. Study processing details: It was from reference gene primer amplification that nucleated cell counts were estimated. The assay was immunoSEQ multiplex PCR, and TCRdb's table has in-frame clones only and misses some. The DNA was the basis for D and trimming; V, J and clone size are from that table. The sample contains about 160,000 clones, almost 85% of which appear only once. The chain couples TRBV6-2 or TRBV6-3 to TRBJ1-5, with 8 nucleotides matching TRBD1. This receptor was obtained from an elderly woman with acute or convalescent COVID-19. The sequenced sample consisted of peripheral blood. The CDR3 spells CASSLQGGNQPQHF. The CDR3 coding sequence is TGTGCCAGCAGTTTACAGGGGGGGAATCAGCCCCAGCATTTT.